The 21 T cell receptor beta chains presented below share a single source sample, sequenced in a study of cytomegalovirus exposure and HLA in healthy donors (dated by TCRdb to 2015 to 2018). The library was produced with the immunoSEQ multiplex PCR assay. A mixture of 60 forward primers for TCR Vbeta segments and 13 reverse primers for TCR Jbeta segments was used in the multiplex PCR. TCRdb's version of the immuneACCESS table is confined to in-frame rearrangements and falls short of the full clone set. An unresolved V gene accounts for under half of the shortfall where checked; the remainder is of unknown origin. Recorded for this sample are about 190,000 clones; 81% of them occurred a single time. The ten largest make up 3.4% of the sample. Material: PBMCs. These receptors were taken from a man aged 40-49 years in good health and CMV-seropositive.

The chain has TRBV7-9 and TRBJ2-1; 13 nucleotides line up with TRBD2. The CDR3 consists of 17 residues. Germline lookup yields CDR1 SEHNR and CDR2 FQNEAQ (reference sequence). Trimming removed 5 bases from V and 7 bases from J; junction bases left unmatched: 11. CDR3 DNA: TGTGCCAGCAGCCCTACTAGCGGGGGGGCTTCGATTAATGAGCAGTTCTTC. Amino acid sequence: CASSPTSGGASINEQFF.

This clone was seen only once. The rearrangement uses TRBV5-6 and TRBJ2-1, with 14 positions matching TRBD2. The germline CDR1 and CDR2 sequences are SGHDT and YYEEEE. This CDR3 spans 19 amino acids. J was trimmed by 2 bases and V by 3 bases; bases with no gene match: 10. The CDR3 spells CASSSPGLAGDRPYNEQFF. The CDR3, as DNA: TGTGCCAGCAGCTCGCCGGGACTAGCGGGAGATCGGCCCTACAATGAGCAGTTCTTC.

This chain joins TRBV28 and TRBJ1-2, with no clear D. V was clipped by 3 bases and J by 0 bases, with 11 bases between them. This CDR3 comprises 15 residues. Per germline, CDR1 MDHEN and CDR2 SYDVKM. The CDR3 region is CASSFNRETNYGYTF. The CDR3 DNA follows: TGTGCCAGCAGTTTTAACCGAGAAACTAACTATGGCTACACCTTC.

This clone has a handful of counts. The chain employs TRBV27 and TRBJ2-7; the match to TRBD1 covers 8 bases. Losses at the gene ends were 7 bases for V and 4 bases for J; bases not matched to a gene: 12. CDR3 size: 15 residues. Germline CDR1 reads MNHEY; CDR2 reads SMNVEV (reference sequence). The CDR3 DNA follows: TGTGCCAGCAACGTCCGGACAGGGTTTTTTTACGAGCAGTACTTC. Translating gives CASNVRTGFFYEQYF.

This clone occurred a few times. The CDR3 sequence: CASSNPGQNTGELFF. The CDR3 nucleotides are TGTGCCAGCAGCAACCCGGGACAGAACACCGGGGAGCTGTTTTTT. V usage is TRBV5-4 and J usage is TRBJ2-2, with D perhaps TRBD1 (6 bases). Germline CDR1 reads SGHNT; CDR2 reads YYREEE (reference sequence). V was trimmed by 4 bases and J by 1 base, leaving 11 bases between them. The CDR3 extends over 15 amino acids.

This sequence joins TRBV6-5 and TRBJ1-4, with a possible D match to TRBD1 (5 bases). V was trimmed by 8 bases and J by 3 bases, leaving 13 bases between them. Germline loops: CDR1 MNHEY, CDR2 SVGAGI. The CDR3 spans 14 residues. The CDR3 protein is CASGRGAPNEKLFF. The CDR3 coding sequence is TGTGCCAGCGGACGCGGGGCCCCTAATGAAAAACTGTTTTTT.

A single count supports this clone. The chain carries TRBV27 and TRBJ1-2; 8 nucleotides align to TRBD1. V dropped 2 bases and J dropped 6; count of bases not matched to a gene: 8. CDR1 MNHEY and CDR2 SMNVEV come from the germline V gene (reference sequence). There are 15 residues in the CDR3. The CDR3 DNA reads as TGTGCCAGCAGTTTAGTTAGGGGACAGGCCCATGGCTACACCTTC. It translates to CASSLVRGQAHGYTF.

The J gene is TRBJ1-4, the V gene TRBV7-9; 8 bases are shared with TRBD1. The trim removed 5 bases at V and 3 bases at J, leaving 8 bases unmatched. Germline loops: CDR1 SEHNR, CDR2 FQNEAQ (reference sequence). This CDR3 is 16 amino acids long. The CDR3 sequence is CASSKTGASANEKLFF. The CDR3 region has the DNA TGTGCCAGCAGCAAGACAGGGGCGTCGGCTAATGAAAAACTGTTTTTT.

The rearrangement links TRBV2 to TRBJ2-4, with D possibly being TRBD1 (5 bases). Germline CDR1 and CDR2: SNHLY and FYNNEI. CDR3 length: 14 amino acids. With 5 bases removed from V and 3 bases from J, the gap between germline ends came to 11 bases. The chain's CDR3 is CASSRAGIKNIQYF. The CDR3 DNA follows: TGTGCCAGCAGTCGGGCAGGGATCAAAAACATTCAGTACTTC.

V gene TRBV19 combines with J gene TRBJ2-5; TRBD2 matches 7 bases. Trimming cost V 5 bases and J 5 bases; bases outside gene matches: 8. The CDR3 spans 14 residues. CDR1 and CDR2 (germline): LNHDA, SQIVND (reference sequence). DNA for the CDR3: TGTGCCAGTAGTCCCGGACTAGTGCGGGAGACCCAGTACTTC. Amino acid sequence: CASSPGLVRETQYF.

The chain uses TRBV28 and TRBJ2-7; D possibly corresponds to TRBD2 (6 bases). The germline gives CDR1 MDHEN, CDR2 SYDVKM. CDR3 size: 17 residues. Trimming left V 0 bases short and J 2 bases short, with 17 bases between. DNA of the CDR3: TGTGCCAGCAGTTTATGGATCCCCTTGGCGGGACCCTACGAGCAGTACTTC. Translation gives CASSLWIPLAGPYEQYF.

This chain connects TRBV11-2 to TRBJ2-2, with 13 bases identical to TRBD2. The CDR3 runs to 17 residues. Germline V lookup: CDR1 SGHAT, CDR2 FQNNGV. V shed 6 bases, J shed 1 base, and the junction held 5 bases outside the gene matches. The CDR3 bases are TGTGCCAGCAGGAAGGGACTAGCGGGACAGAACACCGGGGAGCTGTTTTTT. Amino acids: CASRKGLAGQNTGELFF.

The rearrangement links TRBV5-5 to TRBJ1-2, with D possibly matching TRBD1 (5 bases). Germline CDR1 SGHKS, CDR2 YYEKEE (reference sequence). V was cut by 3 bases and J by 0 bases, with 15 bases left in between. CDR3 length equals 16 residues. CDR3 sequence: CASSSSRREANYGYTF. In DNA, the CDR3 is TGTGCCAGCAGCTCATCCCGCAGGGAAGCTAACTATGGCTACACCTTC.

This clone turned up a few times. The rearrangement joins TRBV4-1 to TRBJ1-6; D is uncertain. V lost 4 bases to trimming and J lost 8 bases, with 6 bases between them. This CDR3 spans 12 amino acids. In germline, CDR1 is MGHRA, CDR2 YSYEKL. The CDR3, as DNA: TGCGCCAGCAGCCCCCCCGATTCACCCCTCCACTTT. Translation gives CASSPPDSPLHF.

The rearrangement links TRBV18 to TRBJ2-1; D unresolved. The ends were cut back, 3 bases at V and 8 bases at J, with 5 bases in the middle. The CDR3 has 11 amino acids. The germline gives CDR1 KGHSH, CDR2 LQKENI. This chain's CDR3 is CASSPSDEQFF. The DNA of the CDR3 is TGTGCCAGCTCACCTTCTGATGAGCAGTTCTTC.

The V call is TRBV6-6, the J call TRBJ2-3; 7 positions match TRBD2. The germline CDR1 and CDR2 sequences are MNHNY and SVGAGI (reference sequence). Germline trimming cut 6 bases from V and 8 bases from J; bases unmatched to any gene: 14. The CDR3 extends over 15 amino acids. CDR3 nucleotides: TGTGCCAGCAGCCGCACTAGCGACCAGGGAAGTACGCAGTATTTT. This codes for CASSRTSDQGSTQYF.

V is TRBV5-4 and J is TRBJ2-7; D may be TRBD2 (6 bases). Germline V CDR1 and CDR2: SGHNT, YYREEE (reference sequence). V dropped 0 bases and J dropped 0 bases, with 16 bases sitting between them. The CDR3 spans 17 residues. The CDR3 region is CASSLAGGGKSSYEQYF. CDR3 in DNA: TGTGCCAGCAGCTTGGCGGGCGGCGGGAAAAGCTCCTACGAGCAGTACTTC.

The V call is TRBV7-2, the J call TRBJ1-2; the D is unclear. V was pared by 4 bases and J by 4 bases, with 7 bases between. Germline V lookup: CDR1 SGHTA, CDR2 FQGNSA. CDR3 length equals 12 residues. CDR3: CASSSLSYGYTF. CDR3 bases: TGTGCCAGCAGCTCCCTTTCCTATGGCTACACCTTC.

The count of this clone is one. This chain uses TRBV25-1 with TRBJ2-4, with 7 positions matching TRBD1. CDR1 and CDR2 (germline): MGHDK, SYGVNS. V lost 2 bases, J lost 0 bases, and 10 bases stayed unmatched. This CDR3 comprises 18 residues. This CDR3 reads CASSEPGQMRLAKNIQYF. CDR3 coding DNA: TGTGCCAGCAGTGAACCGGGACAGATGAGATTAGCCAAAAACATTCAGTACTTC.

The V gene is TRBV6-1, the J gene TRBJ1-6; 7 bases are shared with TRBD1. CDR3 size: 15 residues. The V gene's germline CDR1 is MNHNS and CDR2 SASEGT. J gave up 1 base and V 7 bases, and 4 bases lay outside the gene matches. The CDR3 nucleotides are TGTGCCAGCAACCAACAGGGGTCCTATAATTCACCCCTCCACTTT. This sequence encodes CASNQQGSYNSPLHF.

CDR3 sequence: CASSLRGRALYNEQFF. Here the CDR3 DNA reads TGTGCCAGCAGCTTGCGCGGGAGGGCCTTGTACAATGAGCAGTTCTTC. The chain carries TRBV11-2 and TRBJ2-1; 9 bases line up with TRBD2. Germline loops: CDR1 SGHAT, CDR2 FQNNGV. CDR3 length: 16 amino acids. V shed 3 bases and J 4 bases; nucleotides not matched to a gene: 7.